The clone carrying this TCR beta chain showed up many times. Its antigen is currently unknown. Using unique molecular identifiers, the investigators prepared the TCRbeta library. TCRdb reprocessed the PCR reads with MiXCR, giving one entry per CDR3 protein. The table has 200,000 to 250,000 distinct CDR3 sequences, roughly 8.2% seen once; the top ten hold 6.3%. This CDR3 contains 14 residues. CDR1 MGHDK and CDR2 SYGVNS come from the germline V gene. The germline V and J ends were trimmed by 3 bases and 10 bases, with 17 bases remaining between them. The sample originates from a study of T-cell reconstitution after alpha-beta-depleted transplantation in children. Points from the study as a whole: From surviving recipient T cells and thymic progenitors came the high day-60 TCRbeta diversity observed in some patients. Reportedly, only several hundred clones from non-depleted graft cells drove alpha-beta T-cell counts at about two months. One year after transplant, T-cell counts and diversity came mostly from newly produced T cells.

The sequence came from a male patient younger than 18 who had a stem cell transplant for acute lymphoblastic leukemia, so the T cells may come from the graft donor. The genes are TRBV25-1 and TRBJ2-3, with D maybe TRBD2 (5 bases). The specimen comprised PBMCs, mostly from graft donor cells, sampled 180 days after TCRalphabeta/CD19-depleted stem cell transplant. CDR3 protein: CASSDGGQALAQYF. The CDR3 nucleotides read TGTGCCAGCAGTGACGGCGGGCAAGCGCTTGCGCAGTATTTT.